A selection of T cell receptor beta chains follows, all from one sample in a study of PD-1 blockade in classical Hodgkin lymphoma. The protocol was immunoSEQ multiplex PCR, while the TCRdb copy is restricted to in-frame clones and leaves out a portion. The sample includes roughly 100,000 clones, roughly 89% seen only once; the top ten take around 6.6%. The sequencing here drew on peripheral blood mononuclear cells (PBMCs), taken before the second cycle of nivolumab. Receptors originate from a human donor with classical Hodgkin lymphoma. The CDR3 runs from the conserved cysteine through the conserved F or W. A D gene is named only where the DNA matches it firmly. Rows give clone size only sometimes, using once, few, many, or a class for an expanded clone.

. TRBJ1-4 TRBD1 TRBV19 TGTGCCAGTACCCAAGGGATACCGGGACAGGGCTATGAAAAACTGTTTTTT CASTQGIPGQGYEKLFF
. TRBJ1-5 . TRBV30 TGTGCCTGGAGTGTACGTCGTTGGGGCCCCAATCAGCCCCAGCATTTT CAWSVRRWGPNQPQHF
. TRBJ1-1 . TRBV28 TGTGCCAGCAGTATTTCTAGGGACACTGAAGCTTTCTTT CASSISRDTEAFF
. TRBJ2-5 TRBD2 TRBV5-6 TGTGCCAGCAGCTTGGGGGGAGGGGAGACCCAGTACTTC CASSLGGGETQYF
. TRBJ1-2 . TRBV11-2 TGTGCCAGCAGCTTAGCCGTCGATGGCTACACCTTC CASSLAVDGYTF
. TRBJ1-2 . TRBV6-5 TGTGCCAGCAGTTCGGGACCGCGCTACACCTTC CASSSGPRYTF
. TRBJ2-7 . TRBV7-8 TGTGCCAGCAGCTTATGGGCAGGGGTGGGCTCCTACGAGCAGTACTTC CASSLWAGVGSYEQYF
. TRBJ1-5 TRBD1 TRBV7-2 TGTGCCAGCAGCTCCCGACAGGGACTAAATCAGCCCCAGCATTTT CASSSRQGLNQPQHF
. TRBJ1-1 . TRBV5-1 TGCGCCAGCAGCGACGACAGAGCTGAAGCTTTCTTT CASSDDRAEAFF
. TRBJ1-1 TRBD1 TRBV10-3 TGTGCCACCACACCGGGACAGCTTAATATGAACACTGAAGCTTTCTTT CATTPGQLNMNTEAFF
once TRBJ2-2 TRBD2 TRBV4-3 TGCGCCAGCAGCCAGGGACTAGCGGGGGGACACGGGGAGCTGTTTTTT CASSQGLAGGHGELFF
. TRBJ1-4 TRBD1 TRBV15 TGTGCCACCAGCACCGGGACAGGGGATGAAAAACTGTTTTTT CATSTGTGDEKLFF
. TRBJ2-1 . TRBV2 TGTGCCAGCAAACGCTACAATGAGCAGTTCTTC CASKRYNEQFF
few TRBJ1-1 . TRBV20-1 TGCAGTTCCAGTGGTGGGGCTTTCTTT CSSSGGAFF
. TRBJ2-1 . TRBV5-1 TGCGCCAGCAGCTTGAACGGGATCGCGGTCCATGAGCAGTTCTTC CASSLNGIAVHEQFF
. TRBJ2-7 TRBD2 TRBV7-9 TGTGCCAGCAGCCCGGGACTAGCGGGAGCCTACGAGCAGTACTTC CASSPGLAGAYEQYF
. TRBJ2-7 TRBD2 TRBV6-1 TGTGCCAGCAGTGCCCTTACGGGACTAGCGGCTTCTGAGCAGTACTTC CASSALTGLAASEQYF
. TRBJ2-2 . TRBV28 TGTGCCAGCAGTACGAACAGGGTCAACACCGGGGAGCTGTTTTTT CASSTNRVNTGELFF
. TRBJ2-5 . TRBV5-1 TGCGCCAGCAGCTTGGGACAGGTAATCCAAGAGACCCAGTACTTC CASSLGQVIQETQYF
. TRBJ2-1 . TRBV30 TGTGCCTGGGGAGGGGGGGCCTCCTACAATGAGCAGTTCTTC CAWGGGASYNEQFF
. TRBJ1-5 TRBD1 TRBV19 TGTGCCAGTTCGGGGACAGGGAGCCAGCCCCAGCATTTT CASSGTGSQPQHF
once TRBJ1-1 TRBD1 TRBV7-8 TGTGCCAGCAGCTTGAGGGGGGGACAGGGGAACACTGAAGCTTTCTTT CASSLRGGQGNTEAFF
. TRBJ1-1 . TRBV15 TGTGCCACCAGCAGAGATCAAGGACTGATGAACACTGAAGCTTTCTTT CATSRDQGLMNTEAFF
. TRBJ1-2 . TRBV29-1 TGCAGCGTTGAGGGCAGATTCTATGGCTACACCTTC CSVEGRFYGYTF
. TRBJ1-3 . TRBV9 TGTGCCAGCAGCGTAGATTTGTTAGAGTCAGGAGGTGGAAACACCATATATTTT CASSVDLLESGGGNTIYF
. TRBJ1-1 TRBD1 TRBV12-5 TGTGCTAGTGGTTTGCCCATGAGGGGACAGGGGCGAAGCATGAACACTGAAGCTTTCTTT CASGLPMRGQGRSMNTEAFF
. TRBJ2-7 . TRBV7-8 TGTGCCAGCAGCCCCAACGGATACCCCTACGAGCAGTACTTC CASSPNGYPYEQYF
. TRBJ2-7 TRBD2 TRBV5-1 TGCGCCAGCAGCCCTCGGACTAGCGGGGGGCGCGAGCAGTACTTC CASSPRTSGGREQYF
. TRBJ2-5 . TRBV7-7 TGTGCCAGCAGCTTGAATCTAGCGCTCCAAGAGACCCAGTACTTC CASSLNLALQETQYF
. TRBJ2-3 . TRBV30 TGTGCCTGGAGTGTGGCGGCCGGGGAAGATGCGCAGTATTTT CAWSVAAGEDAQYF
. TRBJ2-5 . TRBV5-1 TGCGCCAGCAGCTTGGTTCTAGAAGAGACCCAGTACTTC CASSLVLEETQYF
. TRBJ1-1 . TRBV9 TGTGCCAGCAGCGTAGTAGAGGGGGTGAACACTGAAGCTTTCTTT CASSVVEGVNTEAFF
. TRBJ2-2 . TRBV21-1 TGTGCCAGCAGCAAAGACACCGGGACAGGGAACACCGGGGAGCTGTTTTTT CASSKDTGTGNTGELFF
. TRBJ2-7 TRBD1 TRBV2 TGTGCCTGGCCGGGACAGGGGACCTACGAGCAGTACTTC CAWPGQGTYEQYF
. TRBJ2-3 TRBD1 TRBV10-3 TGTGCCATCAGACCGGACAGGGGGACAGATACGCAGTATTTT CAIRPDRGTDTQYF
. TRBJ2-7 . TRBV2 TGTGCCAGCAGCCCTCCGGAACTAGAATCCTACGAGCAGTACTTC CASSPPELESYEQYF
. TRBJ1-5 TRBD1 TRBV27 TGTGCCAGCAGTAAGGACAGGGGGCGCTGGCAGCCCCAGCATTTT CASSKDRGRWQPQHF
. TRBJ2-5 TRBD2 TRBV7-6 TGTGCCAGCAGCTTAGCTGGCGGGGGGGGCCCGGGGACCCAGTACTTC CASSLAGGGGPGTQYF
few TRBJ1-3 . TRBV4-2 TGTGCCAGCAGCCAAGCCCGCGCCGGAGGCATATATTTT CASSQARAGGIYF
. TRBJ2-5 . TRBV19 TGTGCCAGTAGTAATGAACCCGCCGAGACCCAGTACTTC CASSNEPAETQYF
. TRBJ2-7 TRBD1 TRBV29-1 TGCAGCGTTGTCCGCGGGGACAGGACTTCCTACGAGCAGTACTTC CSVVRGDRTSYEQYF
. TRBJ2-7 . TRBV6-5 TGTGCCAGCAGTTACGCGGGGCTCAACGAGCAGTACTTC CASSYAGLNEQYF
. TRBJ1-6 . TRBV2 TGTGCCAGCAGTGGGATGAATTCACCCCTCCACTTT CASSGMNSPLHF
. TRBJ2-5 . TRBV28 TGTGCCAGCAGTTTGATCTCACCGGGGATGGCAAGAGAGACCCAGTACTTC CASSLISPGMARETQYF
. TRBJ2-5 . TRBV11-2 TGTGCCAGCAGCCCCCCACTTGAGGAAGAGACCCAGTACTTC CASSPPLEEETQYF
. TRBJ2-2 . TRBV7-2 TGTGCCAGCAGCTTAGAAGGGGGACCGAACACCGGGGAGCTGTTTTTT CASSLEGGPNTGELFF
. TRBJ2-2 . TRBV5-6 TGTGCCAGCAGCCCGTCTTCGAGCACCGGGGAGCTGTTTTTT CASSPSSSTGELFF
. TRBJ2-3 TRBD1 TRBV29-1 TGCAGCGTTGAAGTCCCACCCGGCCCGGGACAGGGACTAACTAGCACAGATACGCAGTATTTT CSVEVPPGPGQGLTSTDTQYF
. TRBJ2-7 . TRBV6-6 TGTGCCAGCAGCGCCTTAGGGGTCTACGAGCAGTACTTC CASSALGVYEQYF
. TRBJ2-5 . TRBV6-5 TGTGCCAGCAGTTCGCGTGGAGAGACCCAAGAGACCCAGTACTTC CASSSRGETQETQYF
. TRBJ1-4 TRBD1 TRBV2 TGTGCCAGCAGCGGTCAGGGGGCGACTAATGAAAAACTGTTTTTT CASSGQGATNEKLFF
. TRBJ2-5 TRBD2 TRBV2 TGTGCCAGCTCGGATAGCGGGTCCCTAGGGGAGACCCAGTACTTC CASSDSGSLGETQYF
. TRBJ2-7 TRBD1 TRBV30 TGTGCCTGGGGGACAGGGGGGGTGTACGAGCAGTACTTC CAWGTGGVYEQYF
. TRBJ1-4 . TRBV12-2 TGTGCAAGTCGGGCGCCCGGGGGGGGCAAGGCTCGAGTCGGGACTAATGAAAAACTGTTTTTT CASRAPGGGKARVGTNEKLFF
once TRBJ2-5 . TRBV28 TGTGCCAGCAGTTTTATCGAGACCCAGTACTTC CASSFIETQYF
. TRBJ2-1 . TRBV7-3 TGTGCCAGCAGCGATCCGGGACAAAGGGACAATGAGCAGTTCTTC CASSDPGQRDNEQFF
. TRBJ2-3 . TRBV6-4 TGTGCCAGCAGTGACTCGGACACAGATACGCAGTATTTT CASSDSDTDTQYF
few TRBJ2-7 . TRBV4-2 TGTGCCAGCAGGGGGCTCAGTGAGCAGTACTTC CASRGLSEQYF